The 12 T cell receptor beta chains presented below share a single source sample, sequenced in a study of T cells in Graves' hyperthyroidism and ophthalmopathy. RNA transcripts yielded amplified TCR beta CDR3 regions. A first-round RT-PCR of the TCR CDR3 used the HTBI primer set. TCRdb re-analysed the multiplex PCR reads in MiXCR, keeping a single row per CDR3 protein. The sample has over 450,000 distinct CDR3 sequences, under 15% seen once. What was sequenced was blood. These receptors came from a woman aged 18 to 35 with Graves' hyperthyroidism.

This clonotype was recorded many times. The rearrangement uses TRBV12-3 or TRBV12-4 and TRBJ1-1; D possibly corresponds to TRBD1 (6 bases). CDR3 length: 13 residues. The germline V and J ends were trimmed by 7 bases and 7 bases, with 16 bases remaining between them. The CDR3 loop is CASNWGGLGEAFF. Written as DNA, the CDR3 is TGTGCCAGCAACTGGGGGGGCTTGGGTGAAGCTTTCTTT.

This clonotype was recorded many times. The chain joins TRBV18 to TRBJ2-5; TRBD1 aligns across 7 bases. Germline trimming cut 3 bases from V and 3 bases from J; bases unmatched to any gene: 1. Per germline, CDR1 KGHSH and CDR2 LQKENI. This CDR3 spans 13 amino acids. As DNA, the CDR3 is TGTGCCAGCTCACCGACAGGGAAAGAGACCCAGTACTTC. Protein product: CASSPTGKETQYF.

This clonotype was observed at least ten times. The V call is TRBV29-1, the J call TRBJ2-1; D remains ambiguous. Trimming removed 3 bases at V and 5 bases at J, with 14 bases between. This CDR3 comprises 14 residues. CDR1 and CDR2 (germline): SQVTM, ANQGSEA. In nucleotides, the CDR3 is TGCAGCGTTGAGAGTGTCAGTCCTGACAATGAGCAGTTCTTC. Translated, it gives CSVESVSPDNEQFF.

This clonotype has ten or more counts. The chain's CDR3 is CASSLGPSNEQFF. CDR3 in DNA: TGTGCCAGCAGCTTAGGGCCTAGCAACGAGCAGTTCTTC. The genes are TRBV11-2 and TRBJ2-1, with D perhaps TRBD2 (5 bases). V dropped 1 base and J dropped 10 bases, with 11 bases sitting between them. The CDR3 runs 13 residues. Germline loops: CDR1 SGHAT, CDR2 FQNNGV.

The chain has TRBV5-1 and TRBJ1-2; no reliable D call. Trimming took 0 bases from V and 8 from J, leaving 23 bases between them. Germline loops: CDR1 SGHRS, CDR2 YFSETQ. This CDR3 is 17 amino acids long. Written as DNA, the CDR3 is TGCGCCAGCAGCTTGGTGGGTCAACGGGCGTCTGGAGGGGGCTACACCTTC. Residues: CASSLVGQRASGGGYTF.

This clonotype was found a few times. The V gene is TRBV12-3 or TRBV12-4, the J gene TRBJ2-1, with a weak D call TRBD2 (6 bases). This CDR3 contains 15 residues. The V and J ends lost 5 bases and 5 bases respectively, with 16 bases between them. The chain's CDR3 is CASSHHGTGDNEQFF. The CDR3 coding sequence is TGTGCCAGCAGTCACCACGGGACTGGAGACAATGAGCAGTTCTTC.

This clonotype was recorded at least ten times. The chain links TRBV7-2 to TRBJ2-1, with TRBD2 matching 9 bases. The junction had 8 bases not matched to a gene; V was cut back by 1 base and J by 4 bases. The CDR3 extends over 17 amino acids. Germline V gene lookup returns CDR1 SGHTA and CDR2 FQGNSA. The CDR3 DNA follows: TGTGCCAGCAGCTTAGAGCGAAGCGGGAGGCTATACAATGAGCAGTTCTTC. Translating gives CASSLERSGRLYNEQFF.

This clonotype has a count of ten or more. The V and J genes are TRBV11-3 and TRBJ2-5; 8 bases agree with TRBD1. Trimming removed 5 bases from V and 5 bases from J; junction bases left unmatched: 7. The CDR3 totals 14 residues. Germline V CDR1 and CDR2: SGHNT, YENEEA. DNA for the CDR3: TGTGCCAGCAGCGGAACGACAGGGGCCGAGACCCAGTACTTC. This encodes CASSGTTGAETQYF.

The chain joins TRBV12-3 or TRBV12-4 to TRBJ2-2, with 7 bases fitting TRBD1. The CDR3 covers 11 residues. V trimming: 2 bases; J trimming: 13 bases; junction bases outside the gene matches: 1. CDR3 residues: CASSLRTGLFF. CDR3 nucleotide sequence: TGTGCCAGCAGTTTACGGACAGGGCTGTTTTTT.

This clonotype came up a few times. The rearrangement links TRBV12-3 or TRBV12-4 to TRBJ1-3; D gene ambiguous. V was shortened by 2 bases and J by 4 bases, with 12 bases between the two germline ends. The CDR3 extends over 15 amino acids. CDR3 nucleotides: TGTGCCAGCAGTTTAATCCCCGGAGGAGGAAACACCATATATTTT. Translating it yields CASSLIPGGGNTIYF.

This clonotype showed up many times. The gene calls are TRBV24-1 and TRBJ1-1; maybe TRBD1 (5 bases). CDR3 length: 12 amino acids. Germline CDR1 and CDR2: KGHDR and SFDVKD. Trimming left V 1 base short and J 9 bases short, with 8 bases between. CDR3 in amino acids: CATSDFQGKAFF. The CDR3 bases are TGTGCCACCAGTGATTTCCAGGGTAAAGCTTTCTTT.

This clonotype was seen repeatedly, ten times or more. The V gene is TRBV10-3, the J gene TRBJ2-7; D could derive from TRBD1 or TRBD2 (6 bases each). Trimming took 8 bases from V and 3 from J, leaving 14 bases between them. Germline V lookup: CDR1 ENHRY, CDR2 SYGVKD. This CDR3 has 13 residues. The CDR3 DNA sequence: TGTGCCATCCGGAGGGACAACGACTACGAGCAGTACGTC. As protein: CAIRRDNDYEQYV.